The clone carrying this TCR beta chain has a handful of counts. This sample stems from a study of blood T cell repertoires in COVID-19. CDR3 length: 15 amino acids. V was pared by 7 bases and J by 5 bases, with 13 bases of the junction left unmatched. Germline V gives CDR1 MNHEY, CDR2 SMNVEV (reference sequence). Repertoires were generated with immunoSEQ multiplex PCR, while TCRdb's copy carries only in-frame clones and drops some. The table records some 360,000 clones, around 87% of them present only once. The receptor's source is a woman aged 60-75 years with COVID-19, enrolled during active disease. The rearrangement uses TRBV27 and TRBJ2-7, with TRBD1 matching 8 bases. Material: peripheral blood. CDR3 in amino acids: CASTPAVQGDHEQYF. The CDR3 region has the DNA TGTGCCAGCACTCCGGCGGTACAGGGGGATCACGAGCAGTACTTC.